The TCR beta chain under discussion was sequenced for a study of shared clonotypes between healthy human individuals. Study-wide findings and caveats: Across a handful of donors, naive CD4 shared about 5%, naive CD8 around 3.5%, memory CD4 2% to 2.5%, memory CD8 approximately 0.4%. Clonotypes not shared had lower generation probabilities than those common to all four donors.

On this clone itself: The antigen remains unidentified.

Assay used: immunoSEQ multiplex PCR; TCRdb lists only in-frame clones, some missing. This sample has over 1.4 million clones, with roughly 96% found just once. The donors, healthy adults who were HIV-negative, had experienced no recent acute infections or vaccinations. CD4+ cells yielded CD45RA+ naive and CD45RA-negative memory subsets. There are 12 residues in the CDR3. The V gene end was trimmed by 3 bases and the J gene end by 8 bases; junction bases not matched to a gene: 3. CDR1 is WSHSY, CDR2 SAAADI, per germline. What was sequenced was naive CD4+ T cells sorted from blood. Sample subset: CD45RA+ positively selected. The rearrangement joins TRBV10-2 to TRBJ1-2; 7 bases fit TRBD1. This clonotype was sampled from a man under 40 in good health. CDR3: CASSDRGDGYTF. The CDR3 region has the DNA TGCGCCAGCAGTGACAGGGGGGACGGCTACACCTTC.